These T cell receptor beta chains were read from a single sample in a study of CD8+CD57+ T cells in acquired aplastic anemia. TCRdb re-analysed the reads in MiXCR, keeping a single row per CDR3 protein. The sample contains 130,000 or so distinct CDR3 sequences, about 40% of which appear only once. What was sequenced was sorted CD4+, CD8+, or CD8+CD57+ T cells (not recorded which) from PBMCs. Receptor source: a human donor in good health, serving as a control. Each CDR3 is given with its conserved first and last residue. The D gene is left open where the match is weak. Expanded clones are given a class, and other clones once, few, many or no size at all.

cdr3_aa: CASRPGLRNEQFF
cdr3_nt: TGTGCCAGCAGACCGGGGCTTAGGAATGAGCAGTTCTTC
d_call: .
clone_size: many
v_call: TRBV6-4
j_call: TRBJ2-1

cdr3_aa: CASTPGGGNTIYF
cdr3_nt: TGTGCCAGCACCCCAGGCGGGGGAAACACCATATATTTT
d_call: .
clone_size: many
v_call: TRBV7-2
j_call: TRBJ1-3

cdr3_aa: CASSHLGGAAKNVQYF
cdr3_nt: TGTGCCAGCAGTCACCTGGGAGGGGCAGCCAAAAACGTTCAGTACTTC
d_call: TRBD2
clone_size: .
v_call: TRBV6-2/TRBV6-3
j_call: TRBJ2-4

cdr3_aa: CSVASNGREAFF
cdr3_nt: TGCAGCGTGGCGTCTAATGGTAGAGAAGCTTTCTTT
d_call: .
clone_size: few
v_call: TRBV29-1
j_call: TRBJ1-1

cdr3_aa: CASSRGTSGTETYEQYF
cdr3_nt: TGTGCCAGCAGCCGCGGGACTAGCGGGACCGAAACCTACGAGCAGTACTTC
d_call: TRBD2
clone_size: many
v_call: TRBV27
j_call: TRBJ2-7

cdr3_aa: CATSETGQGSYGYTF
cdr3_nt: TGTGCCACCAGTGAGACCGGACAGGGGAGTTATGGCTACACCTTC
d_call: TRBD1
clone_size: .
v_call: TRBV24-1
j_call: TRBJ1-2

cdr3_aa: CSVVRQGTEAFF
cdr3_nt: TGCAGCGTTGTTCGACAGGGCACTGAAGCTTTCTTT
d_call: TRBD1
clone_size: .
v_call: TRBV29-1
j_call: TRBJ1-1

cdr3_aa: CSVEVVPGQPQHF
cdr3_nt: TGCAGCGTTGAAGTGGTGCCGGGTCAGCCCCAGCATTTT
d_call: .
clone_size: few
v_call: TRBV29-1
j_call: TRBJ1-5

cdr3_aa: CATGLGQNVYGYTF
cdr3_nt: TGTGCCACCGGTTTGGGACAGAATGTCTATGGCTACACCTTC
d_call: TRBD1
clone_size: .
v_call: TRBV7-9
j_call: TRBJ1-2

cdr3_aa: CASSIGPGATDTQYF
cdr3_nt: TGTGCCAGTAGTATAGGTCCGGGGGCCACAGATACGCAGTATTTT
d_call: .
clone_size: .
v_call: TRBV19
j_call: TRBJ2-3

cdr3_aa: CASSHSAGLQETQYF
cdr3_nt: TGTGCCAGCAGCCACTCAGCGGGGCTCCAAGAGACCCAGTACTTC
d_call: TRBD2
clone_size: .
v_call: TRBV3-1
j_call: TRBJ2-5